Shown below are 30 T cell receptor beta chains from a single sample sequenced in a study of blood T cell repertoires in COVID-19. Measured with immunoSEQ multiplex PCR; TCRdb has only the in-frame clones, and not every one. The sample carries some 210,000 clones, about 94% recorded once. Specimen: peripheral blood. The receptors were gathered from a man aged 60 to 69 with COVID-19, enrolled during active disease.

V gene TRBV25-1 combines with J gene TRBJ1-2, with D perhaps matching TRBD1 (6 bases). Trimming left V 3 bases short and J 7 bases short, with 12 bases between. Germline values: CDR1 MGHDK, CDR2 SYGVNS. This CDR3 has 13 amino acids. CDR3 amino acids: CASSENRDSGYTF. DNA for the CDR3: TGTGCCAGCAGTGAGAACAGGGATTCTGGCTACACCTTC.

The chain recombines TRBV30 with TRBJ1-4, with TRBD1 matching over 10 bases. The CDR3 spans 14 residues. Germline CDR1 reads GTSNPN; CDR2 reads SVGIG (reference sequence). Trimming took 5 bases from V and 7 from J; bases not matched to a gene: 7. Here the CDR3 DNA reads TGTGCCTGGCGTGACAGGGGGCGCGTTGAAAAACTGTTTTTT. Protein: CAWRDRGRVEKLFF.

This clone occurred once. One junction end disagrees with the germline gene, perhaps due to a read error. This chain links TRBV6-5 with TRBJ1-6, with D tentatively TRBD1 (6 bases). CDR3 size: 15 residues. Germline CDR1 is MNHEY and CDR2 is SVGAGI. This CDR3 reads CGSSSVQGVESPLHF. CDR3 DNA sequence: TGTGGCAGCAGCTCCGTACAGGGTGTAGAATCACCCCTCCACTTT.

This clone occurred once. V usage is TRBV10-1 and J usage is TRBJ1-2; possible D gene TRBD1, 6 bases. Trimming pared 4 bases from V and 10 bases from J, leaving 13 bases between. CDR3 length equals 12 residues. Germline V gene sequence: CDR1 WNHNN, CDR2 SYGVQD (reference sequence). The CDR3 bases are TGCGCCAGCAGTGGGACAGAAAAAATCTACACCTTC. It specifies CASSGTEKIYTF.

This clone was counted once. This chain connects TRBV6-1 to TRBJ1-4, with D possibly matching TRBD1 (5 bases). The CDR3 is 16 amino acids. Trimming took 3 bases from V and 0 from J, leaving 11 bases between them. The V gene's germline CDR1 is MNHNS and CDR2 SASEGT. The CDR3 region is CASSDFRQTTNEKLFF. CDR3 coding DNA: TGTGCCAGCAGTGATTTTAGACAGACAACTAATGAAAAACTGTTTTTT.

The gene calls are TRBV7-9 and TRBJ2-1; TRBD2 aligns across 8 bases. The CDR3 is made up of 14 amino acids. Germline-derived CDR1 and CDR2 are SEHNR and FQNEAQ (reference sequence). The V segment lost 5 bases and the J segment 7 bases; nucleotides outside the gene matches: 7. CDR3 bases: TGTGCCAGCAGCCCCGGGACTAGTTGGAATGAGCAGTTCTTC. As protein: CASSPGTSWNEQFF.

This chain joins TRBV29-1 and TRBJ1-4; TRBD1 agrees at 10 bases. V gave up 7 bases and J gave up 8 bases; unmatched junction bases: 4. Germline lookup yields CDR1 SQVTM and CDR2 ANQGSEA. CDR3 length: 12 residues. CDR3 sequence reads: CSAGTGDEKLFF. In DNA form, the CDR3 reads TGCAGCGCGGGGACAGGGGACGAAAAACTGTTTTTT.

This chain links TRBV3-1 (or the pseudogene TRBV3-2) with TRBJ1-4, with unresolved D. The CDR3 is 15 amino acids. Trimming pared 3 bases from V and 4 bases from J, leaving 12 bases between. Germline V gene sequence: CDR1 LGHDT, CDR2 YNNKEL (reference sequence). In nucleotides, the CDR3 is TGTGCCAGCAGCCACAGAACCCAGATTAATGAAAAACTGTTTTTT. As protein: CASSHRTQINEKLFF.

The chain combines TRBV5-5 with TRBJ2-7; 8 bases line up with TRBD2. Unmatched junction bases numbered 10, after V lost 8 bases and J lost 0 bases. Germline values: CDR1 SGHKS, CDR2 YYEKEE (reference sequence). The CDR3 covers 15 residues. The CDR3 sequence is CASHKSGGFSYEQYF. CDR3 coding DNA: TGTGCCAGTCATAAGAGCGGGGGTTTCTCCTACGAGCAGTACTTC.

The chain employs TRBV5-4 and TRBJ1-1, with TRBD1 as a possible D gene (6 bases). V was clipped by 4 bases and J by 8 bases, with 15 bases between them. There are 13 residues in the CDR3. Germline CDR1 SGHNT, CDR2 YYREEE (reference sequence). The CDR3 here is CASSENPGTEAFF. The CDR3, as DNA: TGTGCCAGCAGCGAGAATCCCGGGACAGAAGCTTTCTTT.

This clone has just one count. The chain has TRBV18 and TRBJ1-5, with unresolved D. CDR3 length: 17 amino acids. The V gene lost 3 bases and the J gene lost 1 base, with 16 bases spanning the gap. Germline-derived CDR1 and CDR2 are KGHSH and LQKENI. In nucleotides, the CDR3 is TGTGCCAGCTCACCGCCTCTTTCGGGTTACAGCAATCAGCCCCAGCATTTT. Amino acid sequence: CASSPPLSGYSNQPQHF.

The chain recombines TRBV18 with TRBJ2-3; TRBD1 matches at 9 bases. V was pared by 5 bases and J by 7 bases, with 4 bases of the junction left unmatched. There are 13 residues in the CDR3. CDR1 and CDR2 (germline): KGHSH, LQKENI. The CDR3 DNA reads as TGTGCCAGCTCATCGGACAGGGGAAATACGCAGTATTTT. Translated, it gives CASSSDRGNTQYF.

This clone was counted between two and nine times. The rearrangement joins TRBV23-1 to TRBJ1-5; no clear D. TRBV23-1 is sorted into the ORF group, with uncertain function. V lost 0 bases and J lost 0, with 21 bases in between. This CDR3 contains 20 residues. CDR3 in amino acids: CASSQSARGKYRNSNQPQHF. In DNA form, the CDR3 reads TGCGCCAGCAGTCAATCGGCTCGGGGAAAGTACCGAAATAGCAATCAGCCCCAGCATTTT.

The gene calls are TRBV5-1 and TRBJ1-5; no clear D gene. The germline V gene encodes CDR1 SGHRS and CDR2 YFSETQ. Trimming left V 3 bases short and J 6 bases short, with 19 bases between. The CDR3 loop spans 16 amino acids. The CDR3 sequence is CASSSGPMGAGQPQHF. The CDR3 DNA reads TGCGCCAGCAGCTCCGGTCCTATGGGCGCGGGTCAGCCCCAGCATTTT.

The V gene is TRBV3-1 (or the pseudogene TRBV3-2), the J gene TRBJ2-7, with unresolved D. This CDR3 is 17 amino acids long. The germline gives CDR1 LGHDT, CDR2 YNNKEL (reference sequence). V shed 0 bases and J shed 0 bases, with 15 bases lying between them. In DNA form, the CDR3 reads TGTGCCAGCAGCCAAGAAAACGTCGCGCGGAGCTCCTACGAGCAGTACTTC. Its protein product is CASSQENVARSSYEQYF.

This clone has just one count. The chain is built from TRBV18 and TRBJ1-2; tentative D call: TRBD1 (5 bases). The CDR3 is made up of 15 amino acids. Per the germline V gene, CDR1 is KGHSH and CDR2 is LQKENI. The ends were cut back, 0 bases at V and 4 bases at J, with 12 bases in the middle. The CDR3 nucleotides read TGTGCCAGCTCACCACCAGGGGATATCGGCTATGGCTACACCTTC. Protein: CASSPPGDIGYGYTF. The full variable domain, with the rest looked up from reference TRBV18 and TRBJ1-2, is NAGVMQNPRHLVRRRGQEARLRCSPMKGHSHVYWYRQLPEEGLKFMVYLQKENIIDESGMPKERFSAEFPKEGPSILRIQQVVRGDSAAYFCASSPPGDIGYGYTFGSGTRLTVV.

This sequence joins TRBV6-5 and TRBJ1-1, with unresolved D. The CDR3 length is 13 residues. Germline assignment: CDR1 MNHEY and CDR2 SVGAGI. Trimming stripped 10 bases from V and 7 bases from J, with 19 bases between. The CDR3 loop is CATKTGKGLEAFF. The CDR3 nucleotides read TGTGCCACCAAAACCGGGAAGGGCCTTGAAGCTTTCTTT.

This rearrangement joins TRBV10-1 to TRBJ2-1, with TRBD2 matching 10 bases. J lost 2 bases, V lost 2 bases, and 3 bases had no gene match. Germline V gene lookup returns CDR1 WNHNN and CDR2 SYGVQD (reference sequence). CDR3 length: 16 residues. Here the CDR3 reads CASSESGGAAYNEQFF. CDR3 coding DNA: TGCGCCAGCAGTGAGAGCGGGGGGGCGGCCTACAATGAGCAGTTCTTC.

This clone was detected only a few times. This chain uses TRBV7-2 with TRBJ2-1, with D possibly being TRBD2 (6 bases). This CDR3 region has 15 residues. Trimming took 0 bases from V and 0 from J, leaving 6 bases between them. Germline V gene sequence: CDR1 SGHTA, CDR2 FQGNSA. CDR3 bases: TGTGCCAGCAGCTTAGCAGCGGGCTCCTACAATGAGCAGTTCTTC. Translating it yields CASSLAAGSYNEQFF.

The V and J genes are TRBV28 and TRBJ1-2; D perhaps matches TRBD1 (5 bases). Looked up from germline, CDR1 is MDHEN and CDR2 is SYDVKM. There are 16 residues in the CDR3. The ends were cut back, 1 base at V and 4 bases at J, with 16 bases in the middle. CDR3 protein: CASSLYGGGDVYGYTF. CDR3 bases: TGTGCCAGCAGTTTATATGGAGGAGGGGATGTCTATGGCTACACCTTC.

The V gene is TRBV30, the J gene TRBJ1-1; D is ambiguous. The V end was cut by 0 bases, the J end by 1 base, with 15 bases between. This CDR3 has 16 amino acids. Per germline, CDR1 GTSNPN and CDR2 SVGIG (reference sequence). The CDR3 region has the DNA TGTGCCTGGAGTGTAAGGTCAGGCCTTGCGAACACTGAAGCTTTCTTT. It is translated as CAWSVRSGLANTEAFF.

This clone was found once. This sequence joins TRBV7-3 and TRBJ2-1, with 10 positions matching TRBD2. This CDR3 is built from 15 residues. The germline gives CDR1 SGHTA, CDR2 FQGTGA. V dropped 5 bases and J dropped 3; count of bases not matched to a gene: 4. As DNA, the CDR3 is TGTGCCAGCAGCCTAGCGGGAGCGGTCTACAATGAGCAGTTCTTC. Protein: CASSLAGAVYNEQFF.

The chain carries TRBV4-1 and TRBJ1-5; no definite D call. Germline CDR1 and CDR2: MGHRA and YSYEKL. Trimming pared 5 bases from V and 0 bases from J, leaving 17 bases between. This CDR3 is built from 17 residues. The CDR3 DNA reads TGCGCCAGCAGCTTGCGCCTTACAGTGGTTAGCAATCAGCCCCAGCATTTT. It codes for CASSLRLTVVSNQPQHF.

Note on this clone: Other DNA sequences in the same sample also yield this CDR3. V gene TRBV3-1 (or the pseudogene TRBV3-2) combines with J gene TRBJ1-5; a possible D gene is TRBD1 (6 bases). Looked up from germline, CDR1 is LGHDT and CDR2 is YNNKEL (reference sequence). The V end lost 3 bases, the J end lost 3 bases, and 9 bases lay between the germline ends. The CDR3 sequence is 14 residues long. CDR3 residues: CASSQTGLNQPQHF. CDR3 coding DNA: TGTGCCAGCAGCCAGACAGGCCTCAATCAGCCCCAGCATTTT.

The chain employs TRBV9 and TRBJ2-2; perhaps TRBD1 as D (6 bases). V lost 0 bases, J lost 1 base, and 10 bases lay in between. The V gene's germline CDR1 is SGDLS and CDR2 YYNGEE. The length of the CDR3 is 16 residues. The chain's CDR3 is CASSVGGRGNTGELFF. The CDR3 nucleotides are TGTGCCAGCAGCGTAGGGGGCAGGGGGAACACCGGGGAGCTGTTTTTT.

This clone was picked up one time. The chain has TRBV2 and TRBJ1-5, with TRBD1 matching over 11 bases. The CDR3 consists of 16 residues. The V gene end was trimmed by 7 bases and the J gene end by 0 bases; junction bases not matched to a gene: 5. Germline CDR1 reads SNHLY; CDR2 reads FYNNEI. CDR3 residues: CASNRDRGTSNQPQHF. CDR3 coding DNA: TGTGCCAGCAACCGGGACAGGGGGACTAGCAATCAGCCCCAGCATTTT.

The CDR3 region is CASSLAGLNQPQHF. The DNA for the CDR3 is TGTGCCAGCAGCTTGGCAGGGCTCAATCAGCCCCAGCATTTT. V usage is TRBV5-4 and J usage is TRBJ1-5, with TRBD1 as a possible D gene (5 bases). The CDR3 runs to 14 residues. From germline, CDR1 is SGHNT and CDR2 YYREEE (reference sequence). Trimming cost V 0 bases and J 3 bases, with 7 bases left between them.

V usage is TRBV3-1 (or the pseudogene TRBV3-2) and J usage is TRBJ2-1; weak D call: TRBD2 (7 bases). In germline, CDR1 is LGHDT, CDR2 YNNKEL (reference sequence). The ends were cut back, 4 bases at V and 7 bases at J, with 17 bases in the middle. The length of the CDR3 is 15 residues. The CDR3 spells CASSPRGGRENEQFF. Here the CDR3 DNA reads TGTGCCAGCAGCCCCAGAGGGGGGCGGGAGAATGAGCAGTTCTTC.

The rearrangement uses TRBV18 and TRBJ1-1; D is uncertain. CDR1 is KGHSH and CDR2 is LQKENI in the germline V gene. The CDR3 consists of 12 residues. The V and J ends lost 3 bases and 11 bases respectively, with 13 bases between them. The CDR3: CASSPPEDRAFF. In DNA form, the CDR3 reads TGTGCCAGCTCACCCCCCGAGGATCGGGCTTTCTTT.

The V and J genes are TRBV5-1 and TRBJ1-6; no reliable D call. Germline lookup yields CDR1 SGHRS and CDR2 YFSETQ. The CDR3 is made up of 14 amino acids. V lost 2 bases and J 5 bases, leaving 8 bases between the germline ends. CDR3 DNA sequence: TGCGCCAGCAGCTTACGGCGGGATAATTCACCCCTCCACTTT. This translates into CASSLRRDNSPLHF.